This TCR beta chain was retrieved from a study of T-cell memory formation after mild COVID-19. The germline CDR1 and CDR2 sequences are LNHDA and SQIVND (reference sequence). The CDR3 length is 13 residues. Many counts were recorded for this clonotype. A read error may account for a junction end that differs from germline. Libraries for TCRalpha and TCRbeta carried sample barcodes and unique molecular identifiers via 5'RACE. TCRdb reprocessed the 5' RACE reads with MiXCR, giving one entry per CDR3 protein. The table shows about half a million distinct CDR3 sequences, with approximately 18% occurring only once.

Sample: PBMCs or a T cell subset sorted from them (not recorded which). V is TRBV19 and J is TRBJ2-7, with D perhaps TRBD1 or TRBD2 (5 bases each). This receptor was taken from an adult woman who had mild COVID-19 (a few samples of this study predate the infection). Cell type and time point are not known. CDR3 nucleotide sequence: TGCGCCAGCAGCCCGGGGCCGTCCTACGAGCAGTACTTC. The encoded protein is CASSPGPSYEQYF.